The rows below give T cell receptor beta chains drawn from one sample of a study of regulatory T cells in long-lasting Graves disease. TCRdb re-analysed the multiplex PCR reads in MiXCR, keeping a single row per CDR3 protein. The sample consists of fewer than 650,000 distinct CDR3 sequences, under 20% of them appearing once. This sample also appeared in a second study, on T cells in Graves' hyperthyroidism and ophthalmopathy.

This sample comprised peripheral blood mononuclear cells (PBMCs), obtained at new diagnosis, from a patient treated with antithyroid drugs. These receptors were obtained from a woman between 25 and 40 years old with Graves disease. The conserved cysteine and the conserved F or W are not part of the CDR3 here. Clone size, where shown, is once, few, many, or a class for clones that have expanded.

size	J	length	V	CDR3
NA	TRBJ1-5	13	TRBV6-4	ASSVADRDHQPQH
many	TRBJ1-2	10	TRBV29-1	SVGERWQGYT
NA	TRBJ2-7	12	TRBV5-1	ASSYLAEAYEQY
many	TRBJ2-1	14	TRBV7-2	ASSSLPGTAYNEQF
NA	TRBJ2-7	13	TRBV28	ASSLWGRERYEQY
many	TRBJ1-2	9	TRBV12-3/TRBV12-4	AGLGRYGYT
NA	TRBJ2-5	11	TRBV19	ASMQGLGETQY
many	TRBJ1-1	9	TRBV29-1	SGTTGPRAF
NA	TRBJ1-2	12	TRBV3-1	ASSPLESSYGYT
few	TRBJ2-1	12	TRBV30	AWSQRRSYNEQF
few	TRBJ2-7	15	TRBV7-9	ASSPTNFNPYSYEQY
many	TRBJ1-2	12	TRBV6-1	ASSEAGRSYGYT
many	TRBJ1-1	14	TRBV2	ASSSAGPGVNTEAF
NA	TRBJ2-2	15	TRBV7-6	ASSLAPIERNTGELF
few	TRBJ1-2	13	TRBV20-1	SARGPPGQGYGYT
NA	TRBJ2-1	11	TRBV20-1	SGGGAVNNEQF
NA	TRBJ2-3	13	TRBV19	ASSIAGGSTDTQY
NA	TRBJ2-3	13	TRBV3-1	ASSRTSGSWDTQY
many	TRBJ2-1	12	TRBV6-1	ASATSGTYNEQF
few	TRBJ1-4	13	TRBV7-8	ASSLVGAGIEKLF
few	TRBJ2-5	16	TRBV7-9	ASSLRSLIAGFQETQY
NA	TRBJ2-1	14	TRBV5-5	ASSPVPGPPYNEQF